What follows are 10 T cell receptor beta chains derived from one specimen sequenced in a study of blood T cell repertoires in COVID-19. Here immunoSEQ multiplex PCR was the method, and the copy in TCRdb shows in-frame clones only, minus some. In the table there are about 290,000 clones, around 88% of which are singletons. Material: peripheral blood. All receptors derive from a man aged 40-49 years with acute or convalescent COVID-19.

The chain combines TRBV6-6 with TRBJ1-5, with 9 bases lining up with TRBD1. Trimming removed 2 bases from V and 6 bases from J; junction bases left unmatched: 5. Germline-derived CDR1 and CDR2 are MNHNY and SVGAGI (reference sequence). This CDR3 has 15 residues. The CDR3 DNA follows: TGTGCCAGCAGTTACGACAGGGGGAGAGGTCAGCCCCAGCATTTT. Translated, it gives CASSYDRGRGQPQHF.

The gene calls are TRBV25-1 and TRBJ1-1, with D possibly TRBD1 on 5 matching bases. The V end lost 2 bases, the J end lost 6 bases, and 16 bases lay between the germline ends. The CDR3 is made up of 15 amino acids. Germline CDR1 reads MGHDK; CDR2 reads SYGVNS. The CDR3 protein is CASSEQGRAGSEAFF. DNA of the CDR3: TGTGCCAGCAGTGAACAGGGAAGGGCGGGATCTGAAGCTTTCTTT.

The chain carries TRBV24-1 and TRBJ1-5; D is ambiguous. Germline values: CDR1 KGHDR, CDR2 SFDVKD. Between the trimmed V and J ends, which lost 6 bases and 0 bases, there was a span of 11 bases. The CDR3 has 15 residues. CDR3 DNA: TGTGCCACCAGTAGGTACAGATATAGCAATCAGCCCCAGCATTTT. Protein product: CATSRYRYSNQPQHF.

The V and J genes are TRBV6-1 and TRBJ1-5; the D is unclear. V was cut by 6 bases and J by 0 bases, with 9 bases left in between. The germline gives CDR1 MNHNS, CDR2 SASEGT. This CDR3 is 14 amino acids long. The CDR3 protein is CASRARYSNQPQHF. The CDR3 DNA sequence: TGTGCCAGCAGGGCACGTTATAGCAATCAGCCCCAGCATTTT.

The chain combines TRBV6-6 with TRBJ2-2; a possible D gene is TRBD1 (6 bases). Germline CDR1 and CDR2: MNHNY and SVGAGI (reference sequence). The germline V and J ends were trimmed by 4 bases and 1 base, with 13 bases remaining between them. CDR3 length: 16 residues. The CDR3 sequence: CASSSNRVLNTGELFF. The DNA of the CDR3 is TGTGCCAGCAGTTCCAACAGGGTGTTGAACACCGGGGAGCTGTTTTTT.

The chain has TRBV19 and TRBJ1-5, with 10 bases fitting TRBD1. The germline CDR1 and CDR2 sequences are LNHDA and SQIVND (reference sequence). This CDR3 region has 15 residues. Trimming removed 7 bases from V and 7 bases from J; junction bases left unmatched: 10. CDR3 nucleotide sequence: TGTGCCAGTACCCCGACAGGGGGCGTGGGACAGCCCCAGCATTTT. Encoded protein: CASTPTGGVGQPQHF.

The chain employs TRBV6-1 and TRBJ1-5; the D gene is possibly TRBD1 (5 bases). CDR3 length: 19 residues. Trimming removed 1 base from V and 5 bases from J, with 24 bases in between. CDR1 MNHNS and CDR2 SASEGT come from the germline V gene. The CDR3 protein is CASSEGTGLSVSQHQPQHF. DNA of the CDR3: TGTGCCAGCAGTGAAGGAACGGGACTCTCTGTAAGCCAACATCAGCCCCAGCATTTT.

This clone has just one count. The CDR3: CASSQDYPSGGDYGYTF. DNA of the CDR3: TGTGCCAGCAGCCAAGATTACCCCTCGGGGGGGGACTATGGCTACACCTTC. The V gene is TRBV3-1 (or the pseudogene TRBV3-2), the J gene TRBJ1-2, with a possible D match to TRBD1 (5 bases). Germline V gene lookup returns CDR1 LGHDT and CDR2 YNNKEL (reference sequence). This CDR3 spans 17 amino acids. Deletions cut 0 bases from V and 3 bases from J, with 17 bases between.

This clone showed up just a few times. This sequence joins TRBV5-4 and TRBJ1-1; 8 bases match TRBD1. The ends lost 0 bases at V and 1 base at J; junction bases unmatched: 11. CDR1 SGHNT and CDR2 YYREEE come from the germline V gene (reference sequence). This CDR3 has 18 residues. Here the CDR3 reads CASSLAGQGAGRNTEAFF. The CDR3 nucleotides read TGTGCCAGCAGCTTGGCCGGGCAGGGGGCAGGTAGGAACACTGAAGCTTTCTTT. The full variable domain, completed using reference TRBV5-4 and TRBJ1-1, is ETGVTQSPTHLIKTRGQQVTLRCSSQSGHNTVSWYQQALGQGPQFIFQYYREEENGRGNFPPRFSGLQFPNYSSELNVNALELDDSALYLCASSLAGQGAGRNTEAFFGQGTRLTVV.

This chain links TRBV7-2 with TRBJ1-6, with D maybe TRBD1 (5 bases). V shed 0 bases and J shed 10 bases, with 13 bases lying between them. This CDR3 has 15 amino acids. CDR1 SGHTA and CDR2 FQGNSA come from the germline V gene. The DNA for the CDR3 is TGTGCCAGCAGCTTAGCGGGGGGGAAGGGATCACCCCTCCACTTT. Amino acids: CASSLAGGKGSPLHF.